This entry features one TCR beta chain sequence. The antigen is unknown. Primers included in the PCR were 60 Vbeta and 13 Jbeta primers. The table came from immunoSEQ multiplex PCR; TCRdb's copy has only in-frame clones and leaves some out. The sample has about 170,000 clones, roughly 60% seen once. The data derive from a study of cytomegalovirus exposure and HLA in healthy donors. Study-level points and caveats: Judged likely to be a sequencing artifact was a cluster of highly shared sequence variants.

V lost 0 bases, J lost 7 bases, and 9 bases stayed unmatched. Germline V gene sequence: CDR1 SGHTS, CDR2 YDEGEE. CDR3 size: 15 residues. The TCR was taken from a man aged 35 to 55 in good health and CMV-seronegative. The source material was PBMCs. The chain combines TRBV5-8 with TRBJ1-1; 7 bases agree with TRBD1. CDR3 nucleotide sequence: TGTGCCAGCAGCTTGGGACAGGGCGGGTTAGATGAAGCTTTCTTT. Its translation is CASSLGQGGLDEAFF.